This T cell receptor beta chain derives from a study of PD-L1 blockade in urothelial cancer. Looking at the study overall: At some point between 2013 and 2015, patients got going on atezolizumab, taking 1,200 mg intravenously every 3 weeks. About 90% of the roughly 30 patients were men who had bladder-origin urothelial cancer. Analysis of blood occurred 3 weeks (second dose) and 6 weeks after treatment start. Median T cell yield from blood was 110,000 to 150,000.

The CDR3 is 14 amino acids. Trimming removed 3 bases from V and 8 bases from J; junction bases left unmatched: 9. CDR1 and CDR2 from the germline V gene are SGHNT and YYREEE (reference sequence). This table comes from immunoSEQ multiplex PCR, and its TCRdb copy is limited to in-frame clones, with some not included. The sample lists about 100,000 clones, about 91% occurring once. The sequences come from PBMCs, collected around atezolizumab (anti-PD-L1) treatment. The TCR was taken from a woman aged 80 or over with urothelial cancer. The J gene is TRBJ1-2, the V gene TRBV5-4, with 8 nucleotides matching TRBD1. CDR3 region: CASSSTGTGSGYTF. The CDR3 DNA reads TGTGCCAGCAGCTCAACCGGGACAGGTTCCGGCTACACCTTC.